This TCR beta chain was documented in a study of shared clonotypes between healthy human individuals. Study results and caveats: Of the naive CD4 clonotypes, about 5% were shared across a handful of donors. Deeper or shallower sequencing was expected to change how clonotypes are shared among donors. Naive subsets typically showed greater estimated richness than memory subsets.

Splitting the CD4+ cells yielded a CD45RA+ naive subset and a CD45RA-negative memory subset. Using immunoSEQ multiplex PCR, the repertoire was profiled, and TCRdb retains in-frame clones only, with some absent. The table lists 2,100,000 or so clones, approximately 95% of them singletons. Worth noting for this clone: Its antigen is not identified.

Looked up from germline, CDR1 is SGHRS and CDR2 is YFSETQ. The CDR3 extends over 15 amino acids. The ends were cut back, 0 bases at V and 3 bases at J, with 13 bases in the middle. This clonotype originated in a man in his late teens or twenties in good health. V gene TRBV5-1 combines with J gene TRBJ2-7, with TRBD2 as a possible D gene (5 bases). Sequencing was carried out using naive CD4+ T cells sorted from blood. Indicated subset: CD45RA+ positively selected. CDR3 loop: CASSLDGIGVYEQYF. The CDR3 region has the DNA TGCGCCAGCAGCTTGGATGGAATCGGGGTCTACGAGCAGTACTTC.